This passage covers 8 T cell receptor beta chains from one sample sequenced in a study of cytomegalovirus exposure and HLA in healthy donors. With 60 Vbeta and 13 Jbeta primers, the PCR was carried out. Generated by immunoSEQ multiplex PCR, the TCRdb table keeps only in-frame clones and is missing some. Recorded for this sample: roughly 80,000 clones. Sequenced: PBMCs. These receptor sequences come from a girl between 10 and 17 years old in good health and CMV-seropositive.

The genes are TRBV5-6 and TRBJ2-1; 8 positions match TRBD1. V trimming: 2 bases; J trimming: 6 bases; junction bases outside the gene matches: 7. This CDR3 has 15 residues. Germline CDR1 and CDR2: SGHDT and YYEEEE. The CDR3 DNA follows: TGTGCCAGCAGCTTAATACCGGGACAGGTCAATGAGCAGTTCTTC. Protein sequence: CASSLIPGQVNEQFF.

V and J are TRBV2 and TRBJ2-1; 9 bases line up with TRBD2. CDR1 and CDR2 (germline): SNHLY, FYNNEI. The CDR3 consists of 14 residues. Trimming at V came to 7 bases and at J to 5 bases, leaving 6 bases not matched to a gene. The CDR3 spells CASKGAGGDNEQFF. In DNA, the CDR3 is TGTGCCAGCAAGGGAGCGGGGGGCGACAATGAGCAGTTCTTC.

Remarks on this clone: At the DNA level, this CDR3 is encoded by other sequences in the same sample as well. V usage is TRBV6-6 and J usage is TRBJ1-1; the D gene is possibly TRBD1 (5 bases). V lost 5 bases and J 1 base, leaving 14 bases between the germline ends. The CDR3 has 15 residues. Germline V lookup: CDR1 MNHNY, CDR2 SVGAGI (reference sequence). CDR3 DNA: TGTGCCAGCAGTCAATCCGCGGGGCCGAACACTGAAGCTTTCTTT. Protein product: CASSQSAGPNTEAFF.

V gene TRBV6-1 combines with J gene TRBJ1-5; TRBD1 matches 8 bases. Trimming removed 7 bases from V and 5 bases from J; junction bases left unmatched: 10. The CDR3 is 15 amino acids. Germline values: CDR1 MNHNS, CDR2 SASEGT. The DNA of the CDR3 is TGTGCCAGCAATCCACTAGGACAGGGATATCAGCCCCAGCATTTT. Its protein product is CASNPLGQGYQPQHF.

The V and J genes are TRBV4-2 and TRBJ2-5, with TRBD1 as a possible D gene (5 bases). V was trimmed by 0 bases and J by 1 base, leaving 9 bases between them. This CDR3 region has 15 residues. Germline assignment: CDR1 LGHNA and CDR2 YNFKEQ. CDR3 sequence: CASSQEAGLQETQYF. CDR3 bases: TGTGCCAGCAGCCAAGAAGCAGGGCTCCAAGAGACCCAGTACTTC.

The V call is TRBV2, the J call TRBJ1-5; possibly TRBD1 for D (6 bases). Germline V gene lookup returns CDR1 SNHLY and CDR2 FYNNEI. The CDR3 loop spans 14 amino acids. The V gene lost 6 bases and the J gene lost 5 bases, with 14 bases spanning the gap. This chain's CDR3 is CASRAQQGDQPQHF. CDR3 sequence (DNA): TGTGCCAGCAGGGCACAACAGGGTGATCAGCCCCAGCATTTT.

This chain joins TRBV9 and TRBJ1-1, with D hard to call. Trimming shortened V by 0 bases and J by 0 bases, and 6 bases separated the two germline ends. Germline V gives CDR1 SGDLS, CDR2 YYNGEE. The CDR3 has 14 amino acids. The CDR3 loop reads CASSVGALNTEAFF. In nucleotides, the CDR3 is TGTGCCAGCAGCGTAGGGGCGTTGAACACTGAAGCTTTCTTT.

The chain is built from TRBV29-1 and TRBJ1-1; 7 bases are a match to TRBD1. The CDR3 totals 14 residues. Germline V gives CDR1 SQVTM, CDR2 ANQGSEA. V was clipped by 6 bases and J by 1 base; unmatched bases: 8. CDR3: CSVLQGPRNTEAFF. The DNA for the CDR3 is TGCAGCGTCCTACAGGGGCCCAGGAACACTGAAGCTTTCTTT.